The clone carrying this TCR beta chain occurred once. Its specificity is not known. Per the germline V gene, CDR1 is MGHRA and CDR2 is YSYEKL. V lost 1 base and J 1 base, leaving 19 bases between the germline ends. There are 18 residues in the CDR3. Via MiXCR, TCRdb re-called the reads, giving one row per CDR3 protein. Altogether approximately 180,000 distinct CDR3 sequences are present, about a sixth being singletons, with the ten largest covering 25%. The sample originates from a study of T cell repertoires in cytomegalovirus infection. Study-wide points: Clonotype analysis showed dominance of the ex vivo response by HLA-C-restricted CMV-specific TCR beta clonotypes. Cumulative frequency of public TCR beta families picked out carriers of CMV plus the relevant HLA.

The gene calls are TRBV4-1 and TRBJ1-1, with D perhaps TRBD1 (6 bases). This TCR was recovered from a human donor in good health (CMV status not recorded). Some clones in this sample may be carry-over from other donors' samples. Input material: CD8+ T cells from PBMCs. DNA of the CDR3: TGCGCCAGCAGCCAAGTGGTCGTTGGGGGGCGGAGGAACACTGAAGCTTTCTTT. Its translation is CASSQVVVGGRRNTEAFF.